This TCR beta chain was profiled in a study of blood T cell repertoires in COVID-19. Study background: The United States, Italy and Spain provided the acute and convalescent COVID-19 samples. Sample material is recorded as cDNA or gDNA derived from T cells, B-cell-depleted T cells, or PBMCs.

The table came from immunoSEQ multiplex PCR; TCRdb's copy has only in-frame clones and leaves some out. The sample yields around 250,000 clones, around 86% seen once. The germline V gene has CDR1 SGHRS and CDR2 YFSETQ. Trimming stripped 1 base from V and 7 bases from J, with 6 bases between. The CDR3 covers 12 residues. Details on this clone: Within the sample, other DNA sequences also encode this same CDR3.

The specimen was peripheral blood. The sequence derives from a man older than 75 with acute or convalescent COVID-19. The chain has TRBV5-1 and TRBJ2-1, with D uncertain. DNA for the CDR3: TGCGCCAGCAGCTTGTTCCGGAATGAGCAGTTCTTC. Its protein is CASSLFRNEQFF.